What follows describes a single T cell receptor beta chain. The blood sample was taken during the colonoscopy visit. The record originates from a study of pediatric ulcerative colitis. Profiled with immunoSEQ multiplex PCR; TCRdb holds only in-frame clones, not every one. The data contain about 60,000 clones, about nine tenths of them singletons. CDR3 size: 13 residues. Germline V gives CDR1 SGHRS, CDR2 YFSETQ. The V gene end was trimmed by 8 bases and the J gene end by 0 bases; junction bases not matched to a gene: 3. Material for sequencing was blood. This receptor was identified in a boy between 10 and 17 years old who was a control in a study of pediatric ulcerative colitis. V usage is TRBV5-1 and J usage is TRBJ1-1; 8 bases agree with TRBD1. The CDR3 region is CASGQGMNTEAFF. CDR3 DNA sequence: TGCGCCAGTGGACAGGGAATGAACACTGAAGCTTTCTTT. The full variable domain, with the rest looked up from reference TRBV5-1 and TRBJ1-1, is KAGVTQTPRYLIKTRGQQVTLSCSPISGHRSVSWYQQTPGQGLQFLFEYFSETQRNKGNFPGRFSGRQFSNSRSEMNVSTLELGDSALYLCASGQGMNTEAFFGQGTRLTVV.